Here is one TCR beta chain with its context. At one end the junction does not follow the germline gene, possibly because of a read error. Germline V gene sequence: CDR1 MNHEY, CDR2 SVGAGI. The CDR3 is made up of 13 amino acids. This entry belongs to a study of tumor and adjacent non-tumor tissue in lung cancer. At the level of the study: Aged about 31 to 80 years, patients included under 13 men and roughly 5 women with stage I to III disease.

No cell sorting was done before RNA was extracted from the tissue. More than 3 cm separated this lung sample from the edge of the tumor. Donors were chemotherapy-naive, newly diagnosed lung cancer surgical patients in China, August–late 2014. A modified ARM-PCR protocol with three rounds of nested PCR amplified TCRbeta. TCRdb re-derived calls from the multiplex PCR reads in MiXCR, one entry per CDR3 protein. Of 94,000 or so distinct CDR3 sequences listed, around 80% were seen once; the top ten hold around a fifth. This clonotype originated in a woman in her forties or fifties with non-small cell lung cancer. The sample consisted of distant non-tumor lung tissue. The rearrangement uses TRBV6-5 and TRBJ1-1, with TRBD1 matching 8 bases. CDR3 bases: TGTGCCAGCAGTCTCCAGGGGGCCACTGAAGTTTTCTTT. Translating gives CASSLQGATEVFF.